This entry describes one TCR beta chain. Random hexamers were used to reverse transcribe roughly 0.45 to 1 ug of RNA. TCRdb ran MiXCR on the immunoSEQ multiplex PCR reads and lists one entry per CDR3 protein. The table lists a few hundred thousand distinct CDR3 sequences, roughly 85% of them singletons, with about 0.12% in the top ten. The data were obtained in a study of CD8 T cells in Susac syndrome. This sequence was found in a human donor with multiple sclerosis. Source material: CD8+ T cells from PBMCs.

DNA for the CDR3: TGCAGTGCTAGAGATTCGACCTCCTACGAGCAGTACTTC. It specifies CSARDSTSYEQYF. The rearrangement joins TRBV20-1 to TRBJ2-7; D is unclear. V was pared by 0 bases and J by 0 bases, with 6 bases between. Germline V CDR1 and CDR2: DFQATT, SNEGSKA (reference sequence). The CDR3 consists of 13 residues.